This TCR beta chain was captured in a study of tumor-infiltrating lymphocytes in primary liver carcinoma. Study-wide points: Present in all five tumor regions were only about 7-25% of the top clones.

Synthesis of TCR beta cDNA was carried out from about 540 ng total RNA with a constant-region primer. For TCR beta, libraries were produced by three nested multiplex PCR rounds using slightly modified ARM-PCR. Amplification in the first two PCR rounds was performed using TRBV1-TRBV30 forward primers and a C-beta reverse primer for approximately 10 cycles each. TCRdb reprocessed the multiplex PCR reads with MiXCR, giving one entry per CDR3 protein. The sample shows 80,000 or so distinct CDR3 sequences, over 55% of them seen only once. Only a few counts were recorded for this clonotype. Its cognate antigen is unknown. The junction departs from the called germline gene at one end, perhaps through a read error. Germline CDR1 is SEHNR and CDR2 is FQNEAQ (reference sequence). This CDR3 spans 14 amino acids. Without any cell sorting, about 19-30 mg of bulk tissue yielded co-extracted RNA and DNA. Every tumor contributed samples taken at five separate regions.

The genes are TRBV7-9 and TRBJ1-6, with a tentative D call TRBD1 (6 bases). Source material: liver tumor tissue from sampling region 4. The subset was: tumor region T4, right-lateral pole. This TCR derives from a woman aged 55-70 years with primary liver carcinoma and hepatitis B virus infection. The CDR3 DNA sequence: TGTGCCGGCAGGAGAGGGGGGGAAACTTCACCCCTCCACTTT. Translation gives CAGRRGGETSPLHF.